This TCR beta chain was recorded in a study of blood T cell repertoires in COVID-19. Study at large: The cDNA or gDNA used as material had been derived from T cells, B-cell-depleted T cells, or PBMCs.

Enrollees, roughly 18 to 90 years old, lived in roughly 24 US areas. Two negative PCRs, clearance, or symptom resolution had been documented for recovered Cohort 3 donors. The assay was immunoSEQ multiplex PCR, and TCRdb's table has in-frame clones only and misses some. The table has approximately 270,000 clones, approximately 85% seen once; the top ten hold roughly 4%. Sequenced input: PBMCs or T cells enriched from blood (not recorded which). The TCR comes from a young woman who had recovered from COVID-19.

The DNA of the CDR3 is TGTGCCAGCAGTTTATTGGGAGCACCCCTCCACTTT. Its protein is CASSLLGAPLHF. The chain is built from TRBV28 and TRBJ1-6; D unclear. The V end lost 1 base, the J end lost 11 bases, and 6 bases lay between the germline ends. The CDR3 runs to 12 residues. Per the germline V gene, CDR1 is MDHEN and CDR2 is SYDVKM.